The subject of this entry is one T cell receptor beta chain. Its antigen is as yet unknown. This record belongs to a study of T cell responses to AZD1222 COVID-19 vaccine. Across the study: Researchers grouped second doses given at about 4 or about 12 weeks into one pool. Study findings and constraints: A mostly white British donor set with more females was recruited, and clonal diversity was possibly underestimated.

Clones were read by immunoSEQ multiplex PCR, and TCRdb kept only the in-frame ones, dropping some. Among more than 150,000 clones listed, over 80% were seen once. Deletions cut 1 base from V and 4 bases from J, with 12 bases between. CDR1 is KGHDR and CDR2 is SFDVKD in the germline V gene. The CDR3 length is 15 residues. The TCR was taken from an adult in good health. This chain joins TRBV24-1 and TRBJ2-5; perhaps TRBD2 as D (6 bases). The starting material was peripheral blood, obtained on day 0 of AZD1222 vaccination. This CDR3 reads CATSDFGGPGETQYF. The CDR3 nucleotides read TGTGCCACCAGTGATTTTGGAGGGCCGGGAGAGACCCAGTACTTC.